This entry describes one T cell receptor (beta chain). The antigen it binds to is not known. One base away there is no much larger clone; base qualities are not given. The immunoSEQ Assay, a bias-controlled multiplex PCR, was used to amplify TCRbeta CDR3 regions from genomic DNA. The authors' pipeline ran thus. The number of nucleated cells in each sample was estimated from the amplification of reference gene primers within the assay. To quantify the absolute abundance of each unique TCRbeta CDR3 rearrangement, sequence reads were collapsed and filtered. For each sample, productive Simpson clonality was calculated as the square root of Simpson's diversity index over productive rearrangements. TCRdb mirrors the immuneACCESS table, restricted to in-frame sequences. Some clones are absent from its copies; in checked studies, under half trace to an unresolved V gene, and the reason for the others is unknown. V, J and clone size reflect that table, while D and trimming were determined from the DNA. The sample records roughly 90,000 clones, roughly 90% of which are singletons. Together, the top ten hold about 1.5% of the sample.

The cysteine opens and the phenylalanine closes a CDR3 of 14 amino acids. The DNA shown is the 42-base CDR3, in frame from base 1. Trimming at the junction amounts to 3 bases on V and 2 bases on J, and the germline ends lie 7 bases apart. CDR1 ENHRY and CDR2 SYGVKD are derived from the germline V gene. These data come from a study of blood T cell repertoires in COVID-19 (dated by TCRdb to 2018 to 2021). Broadly, across the study: Samples covering the acute and convalescent phases of COVID-19 were provided by collaborators in the United States, Italy and Spain. The prospective study material was composed of cDNA or gDNA derived from T cells, B-cell-depleted T cells, or PBMCs. Subjects who had been exposed to COVID-19, were actively infected with it, or had recovered from it provided the deeply sampled blood TCRbeta repertoires that made up the dataset. Samples were obtained from the ongoing ImmuneRACE study (first 160 participants) and from over a thousand subjects provided by 6 global collaborators. Where available, HLA class I and class II types were taken from metadata supplied by the sample provider and were not determined by assay-based typing. The repertoires were made available in a free public database intended to serve as a resource for research on the immune response to SARS-CoV-2. Nearly every sample came with metadata listing a de-identified subject ID, COVID-19 status, age in years and sex.

Each collaborating institution followed its own protocols to collect whole blood in K2EDTA tubes. For TCRbeta analysis, collaborators shipped samples in one of three forms: frozen whole blood, isolated PBMCs, or DNA extracted from either of those sample types. Points the paper makes about the study in general: Clinical and demographic metadata were provided uncurated, with the amount varying by source and participant.

This sequence was found in a human donor with active COVID-19. The donor label of this sample is uncertain. Sequenced sample: peripheral blood. The chain was built from TRBV10-3 and TRBJ1-4; a tentative D call is TRBD1 (5 bases match). The CDR3 loop reads CAISEGATNEKLFF. In nucleotide form, the sequence is TGTGCCATCAGTGAAGGGGCTACTAATGAAAAACTGTTTTTT.